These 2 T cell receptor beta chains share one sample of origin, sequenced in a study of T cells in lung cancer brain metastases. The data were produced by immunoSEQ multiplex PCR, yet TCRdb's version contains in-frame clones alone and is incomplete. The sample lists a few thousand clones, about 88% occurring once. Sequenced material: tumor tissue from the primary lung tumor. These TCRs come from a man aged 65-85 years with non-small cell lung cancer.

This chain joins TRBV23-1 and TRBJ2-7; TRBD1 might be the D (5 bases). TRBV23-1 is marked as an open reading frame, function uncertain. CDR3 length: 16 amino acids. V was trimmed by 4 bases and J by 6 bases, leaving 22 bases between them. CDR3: CASSLIKQDPVGEQYF. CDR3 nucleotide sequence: TGCGCCAGCAGTCTGATAAAACAGGACCCCGTGGGCGAGCAGTACTTC.

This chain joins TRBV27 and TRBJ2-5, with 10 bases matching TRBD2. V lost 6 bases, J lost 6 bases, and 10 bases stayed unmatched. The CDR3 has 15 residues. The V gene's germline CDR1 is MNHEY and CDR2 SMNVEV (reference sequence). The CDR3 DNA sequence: TGTGCCAGCAGGCGAATAGCGGGAGGTGTTAAGACCCAGTACTTC. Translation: CASRRIAGGVKTQYF.